This TCR beta chain is from a study of blood T cell repertoires in COVID-19. V was pared by 5 bases and J by 4 bases, with 11 bases between. The CDR3 covers 13 residues. In the original analysis: By means of reference gene primer amplification, nucleated cell counts were estimated. Produced via immunoSEQ multiplex PCR; TCRdb's table is partial and in-frame only. D and trimming come from the DNA, and the V and J calls and clone size come from that table. Found here are about 190,000 clones, 80% to 90% of them singletons; the top ten hold approximately 0.88%. The clonotype was recovered from a young woman who had recovered from COVID-19. The chain links TRBV12-3 or TRBV12-4 to TRBJ1-2; D gene uncertain. Sample: peripheral blood. The CDR3 sequence: CASSPGGVYGYTF. CDR3 DNA sequence: TGTGCCAGCAGTCCGGGAGGCGTCTATGGCTACACCTTC.